These 26 T cell receptor beta chains were all obtained from the same sample, sequenced in a study of blood T cell repertoires in COVID-19. The protocol was immunoSEQ multiplex PCR, while the TCRdb copy is restricted to in-frame clones and leaves out a portion. Among 150,000 to 160,000 clones, roughly 80% were seen once, and the ten largest hold around 1.5%. Sequenced input: peripheral blood. These TCRs come from a man older than 75 with acute or convalescent COVID-19.

The genes are TRBV4-3 and TRBJ1-2; a weak D match, TRBD1 (5 bases). The CDR3 is made up of 14 amino acids. Trimming removed 1 base from V and 4 bases from J, with 10 bases in between. CDR1 and CDR2 (germline): LGHNA, YSLEER. The chain's CDR3 is CASSQVGQGYGYTF. CDR3 bases: TGCGCCAGCAGCCAAGTGGGGCAGGGCTATGGCTACACCTTC.

This chain connects TRBV14 to TRBJ2-7, with D unresolved. The CDR3 is made up of 12 amino acids. Looked up from germline, CDR1 is SGHDN and CDR2 is FVKESK. Trimming took off 5 bases at V and 8 bases at J, with 13 bases between the two ends. For the CDR3, the DNA is TGTGCCAGCAGCGCCGGAATTACTAAGCAGTACTTC. Amino acid sequence: CASSAGITKQYF.

V is TRBV29-1 and J is TRBJ1-2; the match to TRBD1 covers 10 bases. Germline V lookup: CDR1 SQVTM, CDR2 ANQGSEA. The CDR3 spans 14 residues. The V gene end was trimmed by 4 bases and the J gene end by 4 bases; junction bases not matched to a gene: 6. CDR3 region: CSVGQGAPLYGYTF. In DNA form, the CDR3 reads TGCAGCGTTGGACAGGGGGCGCCCCTCTATGGCTACACCTTC.

The rearrangement uses TRBV5-1 and TRBJ1-1; TRBD1 is a possible D gene (6 bases). V was pared by 0 bases and J by 4 bases, with 16 bases between. The CDR3 runs 16 residues. Germline V gene lookup returns CDR1 SGHRS and CDR2 YFSETQ. The CDR3 here is CASSLGAGAAGTEAFF. Here the CDR3 DNA reads TGCGCCAGCAGCTTGGGTGCGGGGGCTGCAGGCACTGAAGCTTTCTTT.

This clone was found a few times. The chain employs TRBV5-4 and TRBJ1-6, with a weak D call TRBD1 (6 bases). With 2 bases removed from V and 9 bases from J, the gap between germline ends came to 12 bases. CDR3 size: 14 residues. Germline-derived CDR1 and CDR2 are SGHNT and YYREEE (reference sequence). CDR3 nucleotide sequence: TGTGCCAGCAGCTTCAGCACAGGGAGTTCACCCCTCCACTTT. Translation gives CASSFSTGSSPLHF.

The chain uses TRBV7-9 and TRBJ2-2, with D perhaps matching TRBD1 (5 bases). The length of the CDR3 is 14 residues. Trimming took 5 bases from V and 8 from J, leaving 15 bases between them. Germline V gene data show CDR1 as SEHNR and CDR2 as FQNEAQ (reference sequence). CDR3 protein: CASSARADGGELFF. The CDR3 region has the DNA TGTGCCAGCAGCGCCAGGGCAGACGGAGGGGAGCTGTTTTTT.

The chain employs TRBV4-2 and TRBJ2-3, with D maybe TRBD1 (6 bases). CDR1 LGHNA and CDR2 YNFKEQ come from the germline V gene. The CDR3 length is 16 residues. The germline V and J ends were trimmed by 1 base and 4 bases, with 15 bases remaining between them. CDR3 DNA: TGTGCCAGCAGCCAAGGGGAGACAGGCTATTCAGATACGCAGTATTTT. It translates to CASSQGETGYSDTQYF.

This rearrangement joins TRBV14 to TRBJ1-2; a possible D gene is TRBD1 (5 bases). Germline-derived CDR1 and CDR2 are SGHDN and FVKESK. Trimming left V 4 bases short and J 4 bases short, with 10 bases between. The CDR3 covers 13 residues. The chain's CDR3 is CASSLDRSYGYTF. The CDR3, as DNA: TGTGCCAGCAGCCTCGACAGAAGCTATGGCTACACCTTC.

J is TRBJ1-5 and V is TRBV20-1; 10 positions agree with TRBD1. Trimming cost V 3 bases and J 3 bases; bases outside gene matches: 5. CDR1 DFQATT and CDR2 SNEGSKA come from the germline V gene (reference sequence). CDR3 length: 15 amino acids. For the CDR3, the DNA is TGCAGTGCTAGTCAGGACAGGGGGATCAATCAGCCCCAGCATTTT. It codes for CSASQDRGINQPQHF.

The rearrangement uses TRBV3-1 (or the pseudogene TRBV3-2) and TRBJ2-7; TRBD1 matches at 8 bases. The germline gives CDR1 LGHDT, CDR2 YNNKEL (reference sequence). With 5 bases clipped from V and 6 bases from J, the junction kept 9 bases outside the gene matches. The CDR3 is 14 residues long. The CDR3 DNA reads TGTGCCAGCAGCAACCAGGACAGGGTTTCCGAGCAGTACGTC. This codes for CASSNQDRVSEQYV.

The chain employs TRBV5-1 and TRBJ1-3; TRBD1 is a possible D gene (5 bases). CDR3 length: 14 amino acids. Germline values: CDR1 SGHRS, CDR2 YFSETQ. The V and J ends lost 2 bases and 2 bases respectively, with 8 bases between them. The chain's CDR3 is CASSFQGPGNTIYF. The DNA for the CDR3 is TGCGCCAGCAGCTTTCAGGGTCCTGGAAACACCATATATTTT. Full variable domain (missing parts from reference TRBV5-1 and TRBJ1-3): KAGVTQTPRYLIKTRGQQVTLSCSPISGHRSVSWYQQTPGQGLQFLFEYFSETQRNKGNFPGRFSGRQFSNSRSEMNVSTLELGDSALYLCASSFQGPGNTIYFGEGSWLTVV.

This chain links TRBV7-2 with TRBJ2-3; 10 nucleotides agree with TRBD2. With 7 bases clipped from V and 4 bases from J, the junction kept 11 bases outside the gene matches. Germline V gene sequence: CDR1 SGHTA, CDR2 FQGNSA. The CDR3 sequence is 16 residues long. The CDR3 protein is CASKVAGGFSSDTQYF. CDR3 DNA sequence: TGTGCCAGCAAAGTAGCGGGGGGATTCAGCTCAGATACGCAGTATTTT.

The chain links TRBV10-3 to TRBJ2-3; perhaps TRBD1 as D (5 bases). CDR3 length equals 15 residues. Trimming removed 7 bases from V and 0 bases from J, with 14 bases in between. Germline lookup yields CDR1 ENHRY and CDR2 SYGVKD. The CDR3 DNA follows: TGTGCCATCAAAAGGGGCAGACCTAGCACAGATACGCAGTATTTT. Encoded protein: CAIKRGRPSTDTQYF.

The rearrangement uses TRBV19 and TRBJ1-2; 8 positions agree with TRBD1. V was clipped by 8 bases and J by 8 bases; unmatched bases: 10. CDR1 LNHDA and CDR2 SQIVND come from the germline V gene (reference sequence). The CDR3 is made up of 13 amino acids. CDR3 coding DNA: TGTGCCAGTGCGATCCAGGGGGCGACGGGCTACACCTTC. Amino acids: CASAIQGATGYTF.

The rearrangement links TRBV5-1 to TRBJ1-6, with D possibly matching TRBD1 (5 bases). Per the germline V gene, CDR1 is SGHRS and CDR2 is YFSETQ. V dropped 4 bases and J dropped 7 bases, with 12 bases sitting between them. The CDR3 has 14 amino acids. This chain's CDR3 is CASSRGDGNSPLHF. CDR3 coding DNA: TGCGCCAGCAGCCGGGGGGACGGCAATTCACCCCTCCACTTT.

This chain joins TRBV7-2 and TRBJ2-2; 11 bases agree with TRBD2. The CDR3 is made up of 14 amino acids. The germline V gene has CDR1 SGHTA and CDR2 FQGNSA. J gave up 6 bases and V 4 bases, and 1 base lay outside the gene matches. The CDR3: CASSYSGGAGELFF. The CDR3 nucleotides are TGTGCCAGCAGCTATAGCGGGGGGGCCGGGGAGCTGTTTTTT. The whole variable domain, remainder taken from reference TRBV7-2 and TRBJ2-2, is GAGVSQSPSNKVTEKGKDVELRCDPISGHTALYWYRQSLGQGLEFLIYFQGNSAPDKSGLPSDRFSAERTGGSVSTLTIQRTQQEDSAVYLCASSYSGGAGELFFGEGSRLTVL.

This sequence joins TRBV5-4 and TRBJ2-2; TRBD1 agrees at 8 bases. Trimming took 4 bases from V and 1 from J; bases not matched to a gene: 3. This CDR3 has 15 residues. CDR1 and CDR2 (germline): SGHNT, YYREEE (reference sequence). In DNA, the CDR3 is TGTGCCAGCAGCCCCGGGACAGGGAACACCGGGGAGCTGTTTTTT. This translates into CASSPGTGNTGELFF.

The chain uses TRBV6-5 and TRBJ2-7, with D maybe TRBD1 (5 bases). Deletions cut 0 bases from V and 0 bases from J, with 9 bases between. The germline CDR1 and CDR2 sequences are MNHEY and SVGAGI. The CDR3 spans 15 residues. CDR3 region: CASSYSGASSYEQYF. DNA of the CDR3: TGTGCCAGCAGTTACTCAGGGGCCAGCTCCTACGAGCAGTACTTC.

This clone occurred a few times. The J gene is TRBJ1-6, the V gene TRBV3-1 (or the pseudogene TRBV3-2); D unclear. V gave up 1 base and J gave up 7 bases, with 8 bases separating them. CDR1 and CDR2 (germline): LGHDT, YNNKEL (reference sequence). The CDR3 covers 14 residues. For the CDR3, the DNA is TGTGCCAGCAGCCAAGCAGGTCCCAATTCACCCCTCCACTTT. Its protein product is CASSQAGPNSPLHF.

V and J are TRBV6-5 and TRBJ2-3, with a weak D call TRBD1 (6 bases). From germline, CDR1 is MNHEY and CDR2 SVGAGI. The CDR3 sequence is 13 residues long. Trimming cost V 5 bases and J 2 bases, with 8 bases left between them. CDR3: CASSRTDTDTQYF. The CDR3 nucleotides read TGTGCCAGCAGTCGGACAGACACAGATACGCAGTATTTT.

This clone was recorded only once. The chain carries TRBV6-2 or TRBV6-3 and TRBJ2-7; a possible D gene is TRBD2 (6 bases). The germline gives CDR1 MNHEY, CDR2 SVGEGT. Trimming cost V 2 bases and J 1 base, with 18 bases left between them. The length of the CDR3 is 17 residues. CDR3 loop: CASSYRPTGDWSYEQYF. CDR3 bases: TGTGCCAGCAGTTACCGACCCACGGGGGATTGGTCCTACGAGCAGTACTTC.

This clone was seen more than once but under ten times. The V and J genes are TRBV3-1 (or the pseudogene TRBV3-2) and TRBJ1-2, with 7 bases matching TRBD1. Germline CDR1 LGHDT, CDR2 YNNKEL (reference sequence). The length of the CDR3 is 14 residues. V shed 2 bases, J shed 8 bases, and the junction held 8 bases outside the gene matches. CDR3 nucleotide sequence: TGTGCCAGCAGCCAAACGACAGGGCAGACGGGCTACACCTTC. It is translated as CASSQTTGQTGYTF.

The chain employs TRBV11-3 and TRBJ1-2; 7 bases line up with TRBD1. CDR3 length: 15 amino acids. The germline V gene has CDR1 SGHNT and CDR2 YENEEA. V shed 3 bases, J shed 4 bases, and the junction held 8 bases outside the gene matches. The CDR3 loop reads CASSFGTVDGYGYTF. The CDR3 DNA is TGTGCCAGCAGCTTCGGGACAGTGGACGGCTATGGCTACACCTTC. The entire variable domain, with the rest obtained from reference TRBV11-3 and TRBJ1-2, is as follows: EAGVVQSPRYKIIEKKQPVAFWCNPISGHNTLYWYLQNLGQGPELLIRYENEEAVDDSQLPKDRFSAERLKGVDSTLKIQPAELGDSAVYLCASSFGTVDGYGYTFGSGTRLTVV.

The V call is TRBV7-8, the J call TRBJ1-2; tentatively, D is TRBD1 (6 bases). With 2 bases removed from V and 7 bases from J, the gap between germline ends came to 20 bases. Germline CDR1 and CDR2: SGHVS and FQNEAQ. This CDR3 comprises 16 residues. The CDR3 sequence: CASSLSGARGLAGYTF. The CDR3 DNA is TGTGCCAGCAGCTTAAGCGGAGCCAGGGGTCTTGCTGGCTACACCTTC.

This clone was counted a single time. This chain joins TRBV7-9 and TRBJ1-4, with D perhaps TRBD1 (5 bases). Germline lookup yields CDR1 SEHNR and CDR2 FQNEAQ (reference sequence). Trimming shortened V by 5 bases and J by 0 bases, and 13 bases separated the two germline ends. The CDR3 is 16 residues long. CDR3 sequence (DNA): TGTGCCAGCAGCGCTCGGGGGGTTGCAACTAATGAAAAACTGTTTTTT. As protein: CASSARGVATNEKLFF.

The gene calls are TRBV19 and TRBJ1-6, with D possibly matching TRBD1 (5 bases). The ends were cut back, 6 bases at V and 7 bases at J, with 13 bases in the middle. Germline assignment: CDR1 LNHDA and CDR2 SQIVND (reference sequence). The CDR3 sequence is 14 residues long. The CDR3, as DNA: TGTGCCAGTAGGGAGGGGATGTACAATTCACCCCTCCACTTT. Translation gives CASREGMYNSPLHF.